This entry lists 32 T cell receptor beta chains sequenced from one sample in a study of T-cell reconstitution after alpha-beta-depleted transplantation in children. Researchers prepared the TCRbeta library using unique molecular identifiers, the study reports. TCRdb called the PCR reads again in MiXCR, with one record for every CDR3 protein. This sample carries just over 950,000 distinct CDR3 sequences, roughly 29% of them seen once, and the ten largest clones take 25% to 35%. The sequenced sample was PBMCs, mostly from graft donor cells, obtained 360 days after TCRalphabeta/CD19-depleted stem cell transplant. These receptors all stem from a boy in the first two years of life who had a stem cell transplant for SCID, so the T cells may come from the graft donor.

V is TRBV5-1 and J is TRBJ2-7; D could derive from TRBD1 or TRBD2 (5 bases each). This CDR3 spans 18 amino acids. Germline V gene data show CDR1 as SGHRS and CDR2 as YFSETQ. The V end was cut by 1 base, the J end by 4 bases, with 24 bases between. The CDR3 sequence: CASSLTRQPLQGEYEQYF. Written as DNA, the CDR3 is TGCGCCAGCAGCTTGACCCGACAACCACTCCAGGGAGAATACGAGCAGTACTTC.

The chain employs TRBV12-3 or TRBV12-4 and TRBJ1-2, with D possibly being TRBD1 (5 bases). The germline V and J ends were trimmed by 8 bases and 4 bases, with 14 bases remaining between them. The CDR3 totals 13 residues. The DNA for the CDR3 is TGTGCCAGCCTGGAGAACAGGCGCTATGGCTACACCTTC. Protein product: CASLENRRYGYTF.

This clonotype was seen a few times. This chain uses TRBV4-2 with TRBJ2-7; 13 nucleotides line up with TRBD2. Germline assignment: CDR1 LGHNA and CDR2 YNFKEQ. J gave up 0 bases and V 0 bases, and 8 bases lay outside the gene matches. This CDR3 contains 19 residues. CDR3: CASSQDGTSGAFSSYEQYF. As DNA, the CDR3 is TGTGCCAGCAGCCAAGATGGGACTAGCGGGGCCTTCAGCTCCTACGAGCAGTACTTC.

In this sample, this clonotype turned up a few times. J is TRBJ2-2 and V is TRBV4-1, with D hard to call. V was trimmed by 4 bases and J by 2 bases, leaving 11 bases between them. Germline V CDR1 and CDR2: MGHRA, YSYEKL. The CDR3 totals 15 residues. CDR3 in DNA: TGCGCCAGCAGCCTAGAAACAAGTAACACCGGGGAGCTGTTTTTT. Protein product: CASSLETSNTGELFF.

The rearrangement links TRBV11-2 to TRBJ1-1, with 8 bases matching TRBD1. Per germline, CDR1 SGHAT and CDR2 FQNNGV. Trimming removed 5 bases from V and 5 bases from J; junction bases left unmatched: 10. This CDR3 contains 15 residues. For the CDR3, the DNA is TGTGCCAGCAGCGACCCCGGGACAGGATGGACTGAAGCTTTCTTT. Encoded protein: CASSDPGTGWTEAFF.

The chain recombines TRBV6-1 with TRBJ2-1; D possibly corresponds to TRBD2 (6 bases). The germline CDR1 and CDR2 sequences are MNHNS and SASEGT. The V end lost 6 bases, the J end lost 0 bases, and 18 bases lay between the germline ends. This CDR3 is 17 amino acids long. The CDR3 loop is CASRELRGLSSYNEQFF. The CDR3 coding sequence is TGTGCCAGCAGGGAGTTAAGGGGACTGAGCTCCTACAATGAGCAGTTCTTC.

This clonotype has only a few counts. V usage is TRBV7-9 and J usage is TRBJ1-2; D not resolved. Germline loops: CDR1 SEHNR, CDR2 FQNEAQ (reference sequence). V lost 2 bases and J 0 bases, leaving 10 bases between the germline ends. The CDR3 covers 15 residues. The CDR3 region is CASSLSALSNYGYTF. The CDR3 DNA is TGTGCCAGCAGCTTATCGGCCCTCTCTAACTATGGCTACACCTTC.

V usage is TRBV5-1 and J usage is TRBJ2-1, with TRBD2 matching 7 bases. The CDR3 contains 17 residues. With 7 bases clipped from V and 8 bases from J, the junction kept 21 bases outside the gene matches. Germline loops: CDR1 SGHRS, CDR2 YFSETQ. The CDR3 is CASGPHGRGTFGDEQFF. The CDR3 DNA follows: TGCGCCAGCGGACCCCATGGGCGGGGGACTTTTGGGGATGAGCAGTTCTTC.

This clonotype has only a few counts. The gene calls are TRBV12-3 or TRBV12-4 and TRBJ1-1; D may be TRBD1 (6 bases). The CDR3 loop spans 14 amino acids. Trimming took 3 bases from V and 11 from J, leaving 19 bases between them. CDR3 in DNA: TGTGCCAGCAGTTTTAGGGCAGGGGATCGTCGGGCTTTCTTT. This encodes CASSFRAGDRRAFF.

This clonotype showed up just a few times. V gene TRBV7-8 combines with J gene TRBJ2-7, with D possibly matching TRBD1 (6 bases). The CDR3 is made up of 15 amino acids. Germline values: CDR1 SGHVS, CDR2 FQNEAQ. V dropped 5 bases and J dropped 6 bases, with 20 bases sitting between them. The CDR3 is CASSVTGFPVGEQYF. CDR3 bases: TGTGCCAGCAGCGTAACAGGGTTCCCGGTGGGCGAGCAGTACTTC.

This chain joins TRBV20-1 and TRBJ2-7; D is undetermined. Trimming cost V 3 bases and J 0 bases, with 18 bases left between them. There are 16 residues in the CDR3. Per germline, CDR1 DFQATT and CDR2 SNEGSKA (reference sequence). The CDR3 bases are TGCAGTGCTAGTTACAGACCAATGGGCCCCTCCTACGAGCAGTACTTC. Its protein product is CSASYRPMGPSYEQYF.

For the CDR3, the DNA is TGCAGCGTTGAAGATAGGCGCGGGGGCACAGATACGCAGTATTTT. It is translated as CSVEDRRGGTDTQYF. The chain carries TRBV29-1 and TRBJ2-3; TRBD2 might be the D (6 bases). V lost 0 bases and J lost 1, with 11 bases in between. Germline-derived CDR1 and CDR2 are SQVTM and ANQGSEA. The CDR3 contains 15 residues.

The chain carries TRBV3-1 and TRBJ1-1, with D possibly matching TRBD1 (5 bases). Germline loops: CDR1 LGHDT, CDR2 YNNKEL (reference sequence). V lost 1 base and J lost 9, with 6 bases in between. This CDR3 has 11 residues. The DNA for the CDR3 is TGTGCCAGCAGCCAAGCGGACAAAGCTTTCTTT. It encodes CASSQADKAFF.

This clonotype was seen repeatedly, ten times or more. V and J are TRBV5-1 and TRBJ2-3, with 14 bases matching TRBD2. CDR3 length: 17 residues. Per the germline V gene, CDR1 is SGHRS and CDR2 is YFSETQ. After removal of 4 bases from V and 1 base from J, the junction contained 5 bases not matched to a gene. DNA of the CDR3: TGCGCCAGCAGCCCGGGACTAGCGGGGGAGCGCACAGATACGCAGTATTTT. Its protein is CASSPGLAGERTDTQYF.

The J gene is TRBJ1-2, the V gene TRBV2; no firm D call. The germline CDR1 and CDR2 sequences are SNHLY and FYNNEI. The CDR3 runs 13 residues. V was cut by 2 bases and J by 4 bases, with 8 bases left in between. The chain's CDR3 is CASSETRVYGYTF. CDR3 nucleotide sequence: TGTGCCAGCAGTGAAACACGGGTCTATGGCTACACCTTC.

This clonotype showed up just a few times. The chain links TRBV20-1 to TRBJ1-5; D is unresolved. V gave up 2 bases and J gave up 5 bases, with 10 bases separating them. Germline V gives CDR1 DFQATT, CDR2 SNEGSKA (reference sequence). CDR3 length: 13 amino acids. CDR3 in amino acids: CSARTSRDQPQHF. CDR3 nucleotide sequence: TGCAGTGCTAGAACCAGTCGGGATCAGCCCCAGCATTTT.

This clonotype was recorded a few times. The chain is built from TRBV10-3 and TRBJ1-1; no reliable D call. CDR1 ENHRY and CDR2 SYGVKD come from the germline V gene. The CDR3 runs to 13 residues. Trimming removed 8 bases from V and 1 base from J, with 11 bases in between. The CDR3 loop reads CAIHGDANTEAFF. DNA for the CDR3: TGTGCCATCCACGGGGATGCGAACACTGAAGCTTTCTTT.

The V and J genes are TRBV7-2 and TRBJ2-1; unclear D gene. Germline-derived CDR1 and CDR2 are SGHTA and FQGNSA. This CDR3 region has 15 residues. V lost 4 bases and J lost 2, with 12 bases in between. CDR3 in amino acids: CASSSRRITYNEQFF. The CDR3 DNA reads as TGTGCCAGCAGCTCCCGACGTATCACCTACAATGAGCAGTTCTTC.

V and J are TRBV5-1 and TRBJ1-1; 8 bases are shared with TRBD1. V lost 4 bases to trimming and J lost 0 bases; unmatched junction nucleotides: 5. The CDR3 has 15 amino acids. Germline V lookup: CDR1 SGHRS, CDR2 YFSETQ. The CDR3 DNA reads as TGCGCCAGCAGCGGGGGACAGGTTATGAACACTGAAGCTTTCTTT. Residues: CASSGGQVMNTEAFF.

V and J are TRBV6-5 and TRBJ1-4; D unclear. Trimming shortened V by 2 bases and J by 8 bases, and 15 bases separated the two germline ends. CDR3 length: 15 residues. In germline, CDR1 is MNHEY, CDR2 SVGAGI. This CDR3 is CASSYARTVKEKLFF. As DNA, the CDR3 is TGTGCCAGCAGTTACGCCCGGACGGTGAAAGAAAAACTGTTTTTT.

The gene calls are TRBV24-1 and TRBJ2-3; the D is unclear. The CDR3 is made up of 13 amino acids. Germline V gene lookup returns CDR1 KGHDR and CDR2 SFDVKD. With 0 bases removed from V and 8 bases from J, the gap between germline ends came to 8 bases. The CDR3, as DNA: TGTGCCACCAGTGATTTGGACACGGTTACGCAGTATTTT. Translated: CATSDLDTVTQYF.

V is TRBV10-2 and J is TRBJ2-3, with 7 bases matching TRBD1. The CDR3 is 10 residues long. The J segment lost 6 bases and the V segment lost 10 bases, leaving 1 base of the junction unmatched. Germline loops: CDR1 WSHSY, CDR2 SAAADI. DNA for the CDR3: TGCGCCATACAGGGGGATACGCAGTATTTT. Protein product: CAIQGDTQYF.

This clonotype has only a few counts. V gene TRBV9 combines with J gene TRBJ2-6, with D possibly matching TRBD1 (5 bases). Trimming pared 1 base from V and 2 bases from J, leaving 10 bases between. Germline assignment: CDR1 SGDLS and CDR2 YYNGEE. The CDR3 contains 16 residues. CDR3 coding DNA: TGTGCCAGCAGCGTACCCAACAGGACTGGGGCCAACGTCCTGACTTTC. As protein: CASSVPNRTGANVLTF.

This clonotype was seen only once. This chain joins TRBV11-2 and TRBJ2-7; D might be TRBD1 or TRBD2, each matching 5 bases. V dropped 0 bases and J dropped 4 bases, with 16 bases sitting between them. Germline loops: CDR1 SGHAT, CDR2 FQNNGV. The CDR3 has 16 amino acids. The CDR3, as DNA: TGTGCCAGCAGCTTAGATAGTGTTGGGGGTCGGTACGAGCAGTACTTC. Amino acid sequence: CASSLDSVGGRYEQYF.

This chain links TRBV6-1 with TRBJ2-7, with TRBD2 matching 8 bases. V was pared by 5 bases and J by 3 bases, with 18 bases of the junction left unmatched. Germline V gives CDR1 MNHNS, CDR2 SASEGT. The CDR3 is 18 amino acids. CDR3 amino acids: CASSPAPYPMAGGYEQYF. For the CDR3, the DNA is TGTGCCAGCAGTCCCGCACCTTATCCTATGGCGGGGGGCTACGAGCAGTACTTC.

This chain connects TRBV20-1 to TRBJ2-2; D may be TRBD2 (5 bases). The CDR3 totals 16 residues. Trimming took off 0 bases at V and 3 bases at J, with 14 bases between the two ends. Germline assignment: CDR1 DFQATT and CDR2 SNEGSKA (reference sequence). CDR3 loop: CSARESPGIDTGELFF. The DNA for the CDR3 is TGCAGTGCTAGAGAATCGCCGGGGATTGACACCGGGGAGCTGTTTTTT.

The rearrangement joins TRBV27 to TRBJ2-7; 7 positions match TRBD1. The CDR3 covers 16 residues. J was trimmed by 2 bases and V by 2 bases; bases with no gene match: 9. CDR1 is MNHEY and CDR2 is SMNVEV in the germline V gene (reference sequence). The CDR3 sequence is CASSLTGAYYPYEQYF. For the CDR3, the DNA is TGTGCCAGCAGTTTAACAGGGGCCTACTATCCCTACGAGCAGTACTTC.

The V gene is TRBV5-1, the J gene TRBJ2-3; the match to TRBD2 covers 13 bases. V was pared by 4 bases and J by 5 bases, with 7 bases of the junction left unmatched. The CDR3 runs 16 residues. Looked up from germline, CDR1 is SGHRS and CDR2 is YFSETQ. The CDR3 loop is CASSLLAGGPLDTQYF. The CDR3 region has the DNA TGCGCCAGCAGCCTACTAGCGGGGGGGCCGTTAGATACGCAGTATTTT.

In its sample, this clonotype was seen a few times. The chain combines TRBV15 with TRBJ2-5; D call uncertain. The CDR3 has 13 amino acids. Per germline, CDR1 LNHNV and CDR2 YYDKDF (reference sequence). The V end was cut by 1 base, the J end by 4 bases, with 7 bases between. The DNA for the CDR3 is TGTGCCACCAGCAGAGGGGTTAGAGAGACCCAGTACTTC. Its protein product is CATSRGVRETQYF.

The genes are TRBV28 and TRBJ2-7, with TRBD1 as a possible D gene (6 bases). Germline loops: CDR1 MDHEN, CDR2 SYDVKM. Between the trimmed V and J ends, which lost 2 bases and 2 bases, there was a span of 13 bases. The CDR3 spans 15 residues. CDR3 in DNA: TGTGCCAGCAGTTTACTGTCAGGGGCCCCCTACGAGCAGTACTTC. Translation gives CASSLLSGAPYEQYF.

This clonotype was seen ten or more times. The gene calls are TRBV13 and TRBJ1-1; no definite D call. Looked up from germline, CDR1 is PRHDT and CDR2 is FYEKMQ (reference sequence). CDR3 length equals 12 residues. Trimming removed 4 bases at V and 3 bases at J, with 6 bases between. The CDR3 spells CASSSTHTEAFF. The CDR3 DNA sequence: TGTGCCAGCAGCTCCACTCACACTGAAGCTTTCTTT.

This chain's CDR3 is CSGTPGEGRVETQYF. For the CDR3, the DNA is TGCAGTGGTACGCCAGGGGAAGGGAGGGTCGAGACCCAGTACTTC. The chain employs TRBV20-1 and TRBJ2-5; maybe TRBD2 (7 bases). V was cut by 7 bases and J by 5 bases, with 23 bases left in between. The germline V gene encodes CDR1 DFQATT and CDR2 SNEGSKA (reference sequence). The CDR3 is 15 residues long.